This T cell receptor (beta chain) is from a study of cytomegalovirus exposure and HLA in healthy donors. Findings and limits, study-wide: Rates of TCR association differed by HLA locus in a later analysis, with DRB1 highest and HLA-C lowest. What a later analysis showed was that several of the most significant clusters appeared linked to common viral pathogens. In a later analysis, HLA-associated TCR beta chains were more clonally expanded than equally common others.

V lost 11 bases and J lost 1; bases outside the gene matches: 6. Germline V gives CDR1 ENHRY, CDR2 SYGVKD. CDR3 length: 13 amino acids. Details on this clone: Its matching antigen is unknown.

Both 60 Vbeta primers and 13 Jbeta primers went into the PCR. Sequencing used immunoSEQ multiplex PCR; TCRdb keeps in-frame clones, though not all of them. The sample consists of 90,000 or so clones, roughly 82% of them appearing once. This TCR came from a man aged 25 to 45 in good health and CMV-seropositive. The chain carries TRBV10-3 and TRBJ1-1, with TRBD1 matching 8 bases. The sequenced sample consisted of PBMCs. CDR3 nucleotides: TGTGCCTCTCGGACAGGGCAGAACACTGAAGCTTTCTTT. Amino acid sequence: CASRTGQNTEAFF.